The rows below give T cell receptor beta chains drawn from one sample of a study of blood T cell repertoires in COVID-19. Sequenced by immunoSEQ multiplex PCR; TCRdb stores in-frame clones only, minus some. The repertoire holds roughly 160,000 clones, with around 80% as singletons. Sequencing was done on a sample of PBMCs or T cells enriched from blood (not recorded which). The receptors here all came from a woman aged 70-85 years in a cohort exposed to, infected with or recovered from COVID-19 (not recorded which). Each CDR3 is given with its conserved first and last residue. A D gene is named only where the DNA matches it firmly. Clone size is shown for a subset of rows, as once, few, many or a class of expanded clone.

. | TRBJ2-1 | TRBV7-9 | . | TGTGCCAGCAGCCAGGCTACCTCCTCCTACAATGAGCAGTTCTTC | CASSQATSSYNEQFF
. | TRBJ1-6 | TRBV4-1 | . | TGCGCCAGCAGCCAAGAAGCCAGGGGAAATTCACCCCTCCACTTT | CASSQEARGNSPLHF
. | TRBJ2-6 | TRBV28 | once | TGTGCCAGCAGCCGAGGTGGGGCTGTCTCTGGGGCCAACGTCCTGACTTTC | CASSRGGAVSGANVLTF
TRBD1 | TRBJ1-2 | TRBV7-2 | . | TGTGCCAGCAGCCCTCGGACAGGGTGGCGACATGGCTACACCTTC | CASSPRTGWRHGYTF
. | TRBJ1-2 | TRBV18 | . | TGTGCCAGCTCACCACCGCGGGGAATCTATGGCTACACCTTC | CASSPPRGIYGYTF
. | TRBJ1-4 | TRBV6-6 | . | TGTGCCAGCAGTCACAGAGGGGGGGACAATGAAAAACTGTTTTTT | CASSHRGGDNEKLFF
TRBD1 | TRBJ2-1 | TRBV11-3 | few | TGTGCCAGCAGCTCACGGACAGGGGGAAGGAATGAGCAGTTCTTC | CASSSRTGGRNEQFF
. | TRBJ2-3 | TRBV28 | . | TGTGCCAGCAGTCGCGCGGGGACAGATACGCAGTATTTT | CASSRAGTDTQYF
. | TRBJ2-7 | TRBV21-1 | . | TGTGCCAGCAGCACGAGGAAAGGGGGCCCCTACGAGCAGTACTTC | CASSTRKGGPYEQYF
. | TRBJ2-5 | TRBV2 | . | TGTGCCAGCACCTATGACCGGGGAGAGACCCAGTACTTC | CASTYDRGETQYF
TRBD1 | TRBJ1-2 | TRBV28 | . | TGTGCCAGCAGTTCCGGACAGGTCTATGGCTACACCTTC | CASSSGQVYGYTF
TRBD2 | TRBJ2-5 | TRBV7-2 | . | TGTGCCAGCAGCTTAGTAGCGGGAGTACAAGAGACCCAGTACTTC | CASSLVAGVQETQYF
TRBD2 | TRBJ2-1 | TRBV28 | . | TGTGCCAGCAGACAACAGGGACTAGCGGGAGGCTACAATGAGCAGTTCTTC | CASRQQGLAGGYNEQFF
TRBD1 | TRBJ1-1 | TRBV12-3/TRBV12-4 | . | TGTGCCAGCAGACCTACAGGGGTGTCTGAAGCTTTCTTT | CASRPTGVSEAFF
TRBD2 | TRBJ2-1 | TRBV7-3 | . | TGTGCCAGTGCTAGCGGGAGTAGTAATGAGCAGTTCTTC | CASASGSSNEQFF
TRBD1 | TRBJ2-7 | TRBV29-1 | once | TGCAGCGTTGTACGGCAGGGGGCAAGAGAGCAGTACTTC | CSVVRQGAREQYF
TRBD2 | TRBJ2-5 | TRBV29-1 | few | TGCAGCTCCCTCGGCGGGGGTGGGGAGACCCAGTACTTC | CSSLGGGGETQYF
. | TRBJ1-2 | TRBV18 | . | TGTGCCAGCTCACCACGTTCTGGGCAGGGCGAAAGCTACACCTTC | CASSPRSGQGESYTF
TRBD1 | TRBJ1-2 | TRBV5-1 | . | TGCGCCAGCAGCGACGTAGGGGGCGTGTATGGCTACACCTTC | CASSDVGGVYGYTF
. | TRBJ1-3 | TRBV6-5 | . | TGTGCCAGCAGTTACTCATCAGGGTGGACTGGAAACACCATATATTTT | CASSYSSGWTGNTIYF
. | TRBJ1-6 | TRBV2 | few | TGTGCCAGCAGTGACAGGCCGAATTCACCCCTCCACTTT | CASSDRPNSPLHF
TRBD2 | TRBJ2-5 | TRBV7-6 | . | TGTGCCAGCAGCCCGTGGACTAGCGGGAGCGGAGAGACCCAGTACTTC | CASSPWTSGSGETQYF
TRBD2 | TRBJ2-3 | TRBV5-6 | few | TGTGCCAGCGTAGCGGGAGGAACAGATACGCAGTATTTT | CASVAGGTDTQYF
TRBD1 | TRBJ1-1 | TRBV2 | few | TGTGCCAGCGTGGTGGACAGGGGATTCACTGAAGCTTTCTTT | CASVVDRGFTEAFF
TRBD2 | TRBJ2-1 | TRBV5-4 | . | TGTGCCAGCAGCTCTGCGGGGGGGTTCTCCTACAATGAGCAGTTCTTC | CASSSAGGFSYNEQFF
TRBD1 | TRBJ2-1 | TRBV2 | few | TGTGCCAGCAGGAACTCTCGGGACAGAGGTTTCGATGAGCAGTTCTTC | CASRNSRDRGFDEQFF
. | TRBJ1-5 | TRBV7-2 | once | TGTGCCAGCAGTACAGGGATGGCGCAGCCCCAGCATTTT | CASSTGMAQPQHF
. | TRBJ2-1 | TRBV7-2 | . | TGTGCCAGCAGCTTGGGCCGCTACAATGAGCAGTTCTTC | CASSLGRYNEQFF
TRBD1 | TRBJ1-4 | TRBV4-1 | . | TGCGCCAGCAGCCAGGCGACAGGGTCAAATGAAAAACTGTTTTTT | CASSQATGSNEKLFF
. | TRBJ1-2 | TRBV18 | . | TGTGCCAGCTCGCTTGGCCTTCAGGGGGGCTACACCTTC | CASSLGLQGGYTF
. | TRBJ2-7 | TRBV6-5 | . | TGTGCCAGCAGGAACAGGGTTACCTACGAGCAGTACTTC | CASRNRVTYEQYF
TRBD2 | TRBJ2-7 | TRBV10-2 | . | TGCGCCAGCAGTGAGTTCATAGCGGGAGAGTACGAGCAGTACTTC | CASSEFIAGEYEQYF
. | TRBJ2-7 | TRBV6-6 | few | TGTGCCAGCAGCCCCGACAGAGTCAACGAGCAGTACTTC | CASSPDRVNEQYF
TRBD2 | TRBJ2-1 | TRBV5-1 | . | TGCGCCAGCAGCCCAGGGTTAGCGGGAGCAGGCTACAATGAGCAGTTCTTC | CASSPGLAGAGYNEQFF
. | TRBJ2-3 | TRBV7-7 | . | TGTGCTAGCAGCCAAACTAGTAGCACAGATACGCAGTATTTT | CASSQTSSTDTQYF
. | TRBJ2-3 | TRBV5-1 | . | TGCGCCAGCAGCTTGGTGGTAGAGAGTACGCAGTATTTT | CASSLVVESTQYF
. | TRBJ1-2 | TRBV28 | . | TGTGCCAGCAGTTCGTCCGGAGAGGGGGTCGACTATGGCTACACCTTC | CASSSSGEGVDYGYTF
. | TRBJ2-1 | TRBV11-2 | . | TGTGCCAGCACCTTGGGCCCTGGGCACTGGAATGAGCAGTTCTTC | CASTLGPGHWNEQFF
. | TRBJ2-2 | TRBV3-1/TRBV3-2 | . | TGTGCCAGCAGCCGGCTGGACACCACCGGGGAGCTGTTTTTT | CASSRLDTTGELFF
. | TRBJ1-2 | TRBV6-5 | . | TGTGCCAGCACTCCGACAGACTATGGCTACACCTTC | CASTPTDYGYTF
. | TRBJ1-1 | TRBV4-1 | . | TGCGCCAGCAGCCTCCCGGGGGGGACACTGAACACTGAAGCTTTCTTT | CASSLPGGTLNTEAFF
TRBD1 | TRBJ1-2 | TRBV2 | . | TGTGCCAGCAGCCCAGCGGGCAGGGGGCGAGGCTACACCTTC | CASSPAGRGRGYTF
TRBD2 | TRBJ2-1 | TRBV11-2 | few | TGTGCCAGCAGCATCGGGGGGAGTTTTGACAATGAGCAGTTCTTC | CASSIGGSFDNEQFF
. | TRBJ2-5 | TRBV12-3/TRBV12-4 | . | TGTGCCAGCAGTGTCCAAGACATGGCCCAGTACTTC | CASSVQDMAQYF
TRBD1 | TRBJ1-1 | TRBV18 | . | TGTGCCAGCTCACCATATTTGGGACAGGGGTACAACACTGAAGCTTTCTTT | CASSPYLGQGYNTEAFF
TRBD1 | TRBJ1-2 | TRBV2 | . | TGTGCCAGCAGTTGGGGACAGAACTATGGCTACACCTTC | CASSWGQNYGYTF
. | TRBJ1-2 | TRBV28 | few | TGTGCCAGCAGTATTCAGGGATTATCTTATGGCTACACCTTC | CASSIQGLSYGYTF
. | TRBJ2-7 | TRBV5-1 | . | TGCGCCAGCAGCTCGGTCAGTGTCGGGTACGAGCAGTACTTC | CASSSVSVGYEQYF
. | TRBJ2-7 | TRBV7-5 | . | TGTGCCAGAAGCTTAGAGGTCGGGAACACCTACGAGCAGTACTTC | CARSLEVGNTYEQYF
TRBD1 | TRBJ1-6 | TRBV18 | once | TGTGCCAGCTCTACCGGAGACAGGGATACTTCACCCCTCCACTTT | CASSTGDRDTSPLHF
TRBD1 | TRBJ1-1 | TRBV19 | few | TGTGCCAGTAGTAGAGGGACAGGGTATCGGAACACTGAAGCTTTCTTT | CASSRGTGYRNTEAFF
. | TRBJ2-7 | TRBV11-2 | . | TGTGCCAGCAGCTTAGATGCGTACAGCTACGAGCAGTACTTC | CASSLDAYSYEQYF
. | TRBJ2-5 | TRBV5-1 | . | TGCGCCAGCAGCTTGGACCCAGGGGTCCAAGAGACCCAGTACTTC | CASSLDPGVQETQYF
. | TRBJ2-2 | TRBV28 | . | TGTGCCAGCAGTTTAGAGGGGGTCGGGGAGCTGTTTTTT | CASSLEGVGELFF
. | TRBJ2-5 | TRBV13 | . | TGTGCCAGCAGCTTAGGCCTTGGCTCGGGGACCCAGTACTTC | CASSLGLGSGTQYF
. | TRBJ2-4 | TRBV7-2 | few | TGTGCCAGCAGCTTTTACGGGGTAAACATTCAGTACTTC | CASSFYGVNIQYF
. | TRBJ1-3 | TRBV7-2 | . | TGTGCCAGCAGCCCCAACAGGGTAGGGGCTGGAAACACCATATATTTT | CASSPNRVGAGNTIYF
. | TRBJ1-4 | TRBV19 | . | TGTGCCAGTAGCACAGGGAGGGATTCGGAAAAACTGTTTTTT | CASSTGRDSEKLFF